This TCR beta chain was identified during a study of monozygotic twins with inflammatory bowel disease. Per donor, less than 3 ml of blood was collected and frozen. Total RNA isolation used whole blood (no T cell sorting was performed). Every TCR library drew on about 3,300 ng of total RNA. Template-switch reactions added UMIs with a 6-nucleotide sample barcode. TCRdb re-called the 5' RACE reads; one entry per CDR3 protein, DNA not given. This listing includes about 440,000 distinct CDR3 sequences. This CDR3 is 16 amino acids long. The germline V gene encodes CDR1 MDHEN and CDR2 SYDVKM. The clonotype originates from a human donor with ulcerative colitis or Crohn's disease, or a healthy co-twin of an affected twin (not recorded which). This sequence joins TRBV28 and TRBJ2-7; the TRBD1 assignment by TCRdb is unverifiable without DNA. Sequenced material: blood. CDR3 protein: CASIARWPDDSYEQYF. Combining the CDR3 with reference TRBV28 and TRBJ2-7 gives the whole variable domain DVKVTQSSRYLVKRTGEKVFLECVQDMDHENMFWYRQDPGLGLRLIYFSYDVKMKEKGDIPEGYSVSREKKERFSLILESASTNQTSMYLCASIARWPDDSYEQYFGPGTRLTVT.